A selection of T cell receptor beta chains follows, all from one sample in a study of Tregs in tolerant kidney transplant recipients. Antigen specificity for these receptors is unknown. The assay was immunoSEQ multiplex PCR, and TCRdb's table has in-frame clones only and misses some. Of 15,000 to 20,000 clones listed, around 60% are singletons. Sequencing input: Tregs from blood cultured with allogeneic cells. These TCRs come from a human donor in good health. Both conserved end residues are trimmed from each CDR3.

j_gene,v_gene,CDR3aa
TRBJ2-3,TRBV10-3,AISESRGTLGDTQY
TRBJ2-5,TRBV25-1,ATAVGGGETQY
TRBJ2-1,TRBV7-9,ASSPQGGEGSNEQF
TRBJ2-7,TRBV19,ASSPGVPYEQY
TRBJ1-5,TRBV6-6,ASSYMSQPQH
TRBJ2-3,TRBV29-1,SVVRDRSTDTQY
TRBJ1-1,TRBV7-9,ASSLEMNTEAF
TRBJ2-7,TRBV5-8,ASSPTVEGYEQY
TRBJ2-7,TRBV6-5,ASRPGQGIAEQY
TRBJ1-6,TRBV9,ASSVTDLGNSPLH